The 4 T cell receptor beta chains listed next were all sequenced from one sample in a study of post-analysis software for immune sequencing data. Sequencing libraries made from TCR beta cDNA carried unique molecular identifiers. Via MiXCR, TCRdb re-called the PCR reads, giving one row per CDR3 protein. The profile shows 150,000 to 200,000 distinct CDR3 sequences, about 37% of them singletons. The sequenced sample was blood, obtained after autologous hematopoietic stem cell transplantation. These receptors came from a girl aged 5 to 17 with multiple sclerosis.

The chain uses TRBV5-1 and TRBJ1-2; D gene uncertain. This CDR3 is 15 amino acids long. Trimming shortened V by 0 bases and J by 6 bases, and 15 bases separated the two germline ends. Germline loops: CDR1 SGHRS, CDR2 YFSETQ. As DNA, the CDR3 is TGCGCCAGCAGCTTGGGACTATCCGCCAAAAATGGCTACACCTTC. Its protein product is CASSLGLSAKNGYTF.

This clonotype was seen only a few times. The chain uses TRBV2 and TRBJ1-5, with TRBD1 matching 7 bases. The CDR3 has 14 amino acids. The trim removed 7 bases at V and 8 bases at J, leaving 11 bases unmatched. Germline CDR1 and CDR2: SNHLY and FYNNEI. CDR3 nucleotide sequence: TGTGCCAGCACTGCCGACAGGGCTGGGAAGCCCCAGCATTTT. Translated, it gives CASTADRAGKPQHF.

This clonotype was seen once. A much larger clone lies one base from this, so it may be a read error. J is TRBJ2-5 and V is TRBV20-1; no clear D gene. The CDR3 has 11 residues. In germline, CDR1 is DFQATT, CDR2 SNEGSKA (reference sequence). This chain's CDR3 is CGAQNQETQYF. CDR3 nucleotide sequence: TGCGGTGCTCAGAACCAAGAGACCCAGTACTTC.

This clonotype was found a few times. The chain employs TRBV12-3 or TRBV12-4 and TRBJ2-1; 11 bases match TRBD2. V shed 1 base, J shed 6 bases, and the junction held 5 bases outside the gene matches. The CDR3 is 16 residues long. The CDR3 DNA reads TGTGCCAGCAGTTTAGTTGTAGCGGGAGGGCCCAATGAGCAGTTCTTC. Translating gives CASSLVVAGGPNEQFF.